In this sample, the clone carrying this T cell receptor beta chain turned up many times. As yet, its antigen is unknown. The data derive from a study of T cell repertoires in cytomegalovirus infection. As for the study in general: Both a matching HLA type and CMV infection were indicated by public TCR beta signatures.

The trim removed 7 bases at V and 0 bases at J, leaving 12 bases unmatched. The germline gives CDR1 MNHNS, CDR2 SASEGT. This CDR3 has 17 amino acids. TCRdb fed the reads into MiXCR, producing one record per CDR3 protein. The top ten clones hold about 14% of a sample with about 300,000 distinct CDR3 sequences, about 25% of them seen once. Study observations and caveats: The cumulative frequency of public TCR beta families identified carriers of CMV plus the relevant HLA. CMV-specific HLA-C-restricted TCR beta clonotypes dominated the ex vivo response.

The genes are TRBV6-1 and TRBJ1-5, with TRBD1 identical over 7 bases. This clonotype originated in a human donor in good health (CMV status not recorded). Some clones in this sample may be carry-over from other donors' samples. Sequenced input: PBMCs. CDR3 DNA sequence: TGTGCCAGCAACAGCAACCGGGACAGCTATAGCAATCAGCCCCAGCATTTT. It specifies CASNSNRDSYSNQPQHF.